The 24 T cell receptor beta chains presented below share a single source sample, sequenced in a study of T cells expressing NK-cell markers. TCRdb re-called the 5' RACE reads and shows each CDR3 protein once, DNA omitted. The sample totals around 15,000 distinct CDR3 sequences; its top ten clones hold 50% to 70%. Sequenced input: blood T cells: a sorted CD56 or NKG2C T cell subset, CD4+ or CD8+ T cells, or bulk PBMC T cells (not recorded which). The source is a man aged 18-75 years in good health.

The chain uses TRBV28 and TRBJ1-1. The CDR3 is made up of 15 amino acids. Germline CDR1 reads MDHEN; CDR2 reads SYDVKM. CDR3 protein: CASSSPRGGQTEAFF.

The gene calls are TRBV12-3 or TRBV12-4 and TRBJ1-2. The length of the CDR3 is 13 residues. This chain's CDR3 is CASSLGRNYGYTF.

The V gene is TRBV27, the J gene TRBJ2-5; TCRdb proposes TRBD1, but this gene call is untestable without DNA. This CDR3 has 13 amino acids. The germline V gene has CDR1 MNHEY and CDR2 SMNVEV (reference sequence). CDR3 protein: CASRGRGVETQYF.

V gene TRBV6-2 or TRBV6-3 combines with J gene TRBJ1-1; checking the TCRdb D call of TRBD1 is not possible without DNA. Germline-derived CDR1 and CDR2 are MNHEY and SVGEGT. The CDR3 extends over 16 amino acids. The CDR3 is CASSYRPGGVVTEAFF.

The chain is built from TRBV12-3 or TRBV12-4 and TRBJ2-2; without DNA, the TCRdb call of TRBD1 cannot be checked. CDR3 size: 14 residues. The CDR3 is CASSIGQLTGELFF.

The chain combines TRBV20-1 with TRBJ2-3; TCRdb selects TRBD2, and the lack of DNA leaves this call unchecked. There are 16 residues in the CDR3. Germline V gene data show CDR1 as DFQATT and CDR2 as SNEGSKA (reference sequence). CDR3 protein: CSATISGTPLTDTQYF.

This chain uses TRBV20-1 with TRBJ2-1; TCRdb's assignment of TRBD2 cannot be checked, as there is no DNA. Per germline, CDR1 DFQATT and CDR2 SNEGSKA (reference sequence). The CDR3 consists of 16 residues. CDR3 sequence reads: CSASPKLARSLNEQFF.

This chain links TRBV7-9 with TRBJ2-2. Per germline, CDR1 SEHNR and CDR2 FQNEAQ (reference sequence). CDR3 length equals 13 residues. This chain's CDR3 is CASSLSDTGELFF. The whole variable domain, filled in from reference TRBV7-9 and TRBJ2-2, reads DTGVSQNPRHKITKRGQNVTFRCDPISEHNRLYWYRQTLGQGPEFLTYFQNEAQLEKSRLLSDRFSAERPKGSFSTLEIQRTEQGDSAMYLCASSLSDTGELFFGEGSRLTVL.

This chain uses TRBV12-3 or TRBV12-4 with TRBJ2-3; TCRdb's D call, TRBD2, is unchecked because there is no DNA. The CDR3 extends over 14 amino acids. Here the CDR3 reads CASSLSSGADTQYF.

The chain recombines TRBV30 with TRBJ2-7. Germline V gene sequence: CDR1 GTSNPN, CDR2 SVGIG (reference sequence). The CDR3 contains 11 residues. This CDR3 is CAWSVGKAQYF.

This chain's CDR3 is CASSLSGRAAQGINSPLHF. The chain carries TRBV5-1 and TRBJ1-6. Germline assignment: CDR1 SGHRS and CDR2 YFSETQ. CDR3 length: 19 residues.

The rearrangement uses TRBV5-1 and TRBJ2-6; the TCRdb call, TRBD1, lacks DNA for checking. Germline loops: CDR1 SGHRS, CDR2 YFSETQ. This CDR3 comprises 19 residues. The CDR3 reads CASSLGGGQGASGANVLTF.

This chain connects TRBV12-3 or TRBV12-4 to TRBJ2-7; the TCRdb call, TRBD1, lacks DNA for checking. The CDR3 runs to 13 residues. CDR3 in amino acids: CASSRGGGYEQYF.

This sequence joins TRBV7-2 and TRBJ1-6. CDR1 and CDR2 from the germline V gene are SGHTA and FQGNSA. The CDR3 loop spans 16 amino acids. This CDR3 reads CASRKDRSSYNSPLHF.

The chain combines TRBV5-6 with TRBJ2-2; TCRdb's D call of TRBD2 is untestable without DNA. Germline lookup yields CDR1 SGHDT and CDR2 YYEEEE. The CDR3 consists of 16 residues. CDR3 protein: CASSFSEGTDTGELFF.

The gene calls are TRBV2 and TRBJ2-3; with no DNA, the TCRdb D assignment of TRBD2 cannot be verified. Germline V gene lookup returns CDR1 SNHLY and CDR2 FYNNEI. The CDR3 length is 16 residues. The CDR3 loop is CASTPFGGDYTDTQYF.

CDR3 in amino acids: CASSLSGQGNQPQHF. J is TRBJ1-5 and V is TRBV5-1; the D call of TRBD1 rests on TCRdb alone, since no DNA is present to check it. Germline loops: CDR1 SGHRS, CDR2 YFSETQ. CDR3 length: 15 amino acids.

The V and J genes are TRBV7-8 and TRBJ2-1; TCRdb's D call of TRBD2 is untestable without DNA. The CDR3 loop spans 14 amino acids. Germline-derived CDR1 and CDR2 are SGHVS and FQNEAQ. This CDR3 is CASSDRFVYNEQFF.

The chain carries TRBV7-2 and TRBJ1-1; TCRdb's D gene call, TRBD1, goes unchecked for lack of DNA. This CDR3 has 15 amino acids. Germline V gene data show CDR1 as SGHTA and CDR2 as FQGNSA. The CDR3 protein is CASSENARGGTEAFF.

This chain uses TRBV4-2 with TRBJ1-4; without DNA, the TCRdb call of TRBD1 cannot be checked. CDR3 size: 15 residues. Germline lookup yields CDR1 LGHNA and CDR2 YNFKEQ. CDR3 amino acids: CASSRGRAEGEKLFF.

The chain recombines TRBV28 with TRBJ2-7; TCRdb calls TRBD1, which cannot be checked without DNA. This CDR3 is 15 amino acids long. Germline V lookup: CDR1 MDHEN, CDR2 SYDVKM. The chain's CDR3 is CASSFPDRGTYEQYF.

V is TRBV12-3 or TRBV12-4 and J is TRBJ2-1. This CDR3 has 14 amino acids. The CDR3 spells CASSLWGSYNEQFF.

The chain joins TRBV7-3 to TRBJ2-7; TCRdb proposes TRBD2, but this gene call is untestable without DNA. The CDR3 length is 13 residues. Germline CDR1 is SGHTA and CDR2 is FQGTGA. CDR3 sequence: CASSSGLNNEQYF.

The chain recombines TRBV15 with TRBJ2-3; as DNA is missing, the TRBD1 call by TCRdb cannot be tested. The CDR3 totals 17 residues. CDR1 is LNHNV, CDR2 YYDKDF, per germline (reference sequence). CDR3 region: CATSRDLTGGGTDTQYF.